This T cell receptor beta chain derives from a study of blood T cell repertoires in COVID-19. Study summary: Acute and convalescent COVID-19 specimens originated in the United States, Italy and Spain. The analysed material was cDNA or gDNA that came from T cells, B-cell-depleted T cells, or PBMCs.

In the original analysis: Reference gene primer amplification in the assay estimated nucleated cell counts. The data were produced by immunoSEQ multiplex PCR, yet TCRdb's version contains in-frame clones alone and is incomplete. V and J calls plus clone size are reproduced from that table; the DNA served to infer D and trimming. The sample carries about 170,000 clones, around 90% recorded once. This CDR3 spans 13 amino acids. With 5 bases clipped from V and 5 bases from J, the junction kept 4 bases outside the gene matches. The chain is built from TRBV12-3 or TRBV12-4 and TRBJ1-1; 8 bases are shared with TRBD1. The source is a man in his forties or fifties who had recovered from COVID-19. The source material was peripheral blood. The CDR3 is CASSLGQETEAFF. CDR3 in DNA: TGTGCCAGCAGTCTGGGACAGGAGACTGAAGCTTTCTTT.